Following are 12 T cell receptor beta chains from one sample sequenced in a study of shared T cell receptors in the human thymus. Generated by immunoSEQ multiplex PCR, the TCRdb table keeps only in-frame clones and is missing some. The sample records hundreds of thousands of clones, more than 75% being singletons. A further study also used this sample, focusing on human thymus T cells.

The sample comprised thymocytes. All receptors derive from a boy less than two years old with a congenital heart defect.

The chain combines TRBV7-2 with TRBJ1-2, with 9 bases fitting TRBD1. V was pared by 1 base and J by 2 bases, with 5 bases of the junction left unmatched. This CDR3 spans 16 amino acids. In germline, CDR1 is SGHTA, CDR2 FQGNSA. CDR3 in DNA: TGTGCCAGCAGCTTAGGAGGTGGACAGGGGAACTATGGCTACACCTTC. Its protein product is CASSLGGGQGNYGYTF.

This chain uses TRBV7-9 with TRBJ2-7, with 8 bases that match TRBD1. Germline V CDR1 and CDR2: SEHNR, FQNEAQ (reference sequence). V lost 5 bases to trimming and J lost 5 bases; unmatched junction nucleotides: 14. The CDR3 totals 16 residues. The CDR3 DNA reads as TGTGCCAGCAGCGCAGAGAGGTTGGCAGGGGGCGACGAGCAGTACTTC. This codes for CASSAERLAGGDEQYF.

This chain connects TRBV5-4 to TRBJ2-3, with 8 bases that match TRBD2. The V segment lost 3 bases and the J segment 4 bases; nucleotides outside the gene matches: 4. CDR3 length: 14 amino acids. Germline CDR1 reads SGHNT; CDR2 reads YYREEE (reference sequence). The CDR3 DNA reads as TGTGCCAGCAGCTCAACTAGCGGCGCAGATACGCAGTATTTT. This gives the protein CASSSTSGADTQYF.

The rearrangement uses TRBV15 and TRBJ2-2, with 9 bases fitting TRBD1. From germline, CDR1 is LNHNV and CDR2 YYDKDF (reference sequence). CDR3 length: 16 residues. J gave up 4 bases and V 0 bases, and 3 bases lay outside the gene matches. The chain's CDR3 is CATSRDRDRATGELFF. The CDR3 DNA reads as TGTGCCACCAGCAGAGACCGGGACAGGGCCACCGGGGAGCTGTTTTTT. The variable domain in full, with the rest retrieved from reference TRBV15 and TRBJ2-2, is DAMVIQNPRYQVTQFGKPVTLSCSQTLNHNVMYWYQQKSSQAPKLLFHYYDKDFNNEADTPDNFQSRRPNTSFCFLDIRSPGLGDTAMYLCATSRDRDRATGELFFGEGSRLTVL.

The CDR3 coding sequence is TGTGCCAGCAGCTTCCCCCCCTGTAATGAGCAGTTCTTC. Residues: CASSFPPCNEQFF. The chain joins TRBV7-2 to TRBJ2-1; no clear D. V was shortened by 3 bases and J by 7 bases, with 10 bases between the two germline ends. Looked up from germline, CDR1 is SGHTA and CDR2 is FQGNSA. The CDR3 has 13 residues.

CDR3 amino acids: CASSQADRAGEQYF. The CDR3 DNA sequence: TGCGCCAGCAGCCAGGCGGACAGGGCTGGCGAGCAGTACTTC. This sequence joins TRBV5-1 and TRBJ2-7; TRBD1 matches 8 bases. The germline V gene encodes CDR1 SGHRS and CDR2 YFSETQ. V shed 4 bases, J shed 6 bases, and the junction held 9 bases outside the gene matches. CDR3 length equals 14 residues.

The chain carries TRBV11-2 and TRBJ1-3; a weak D match, TRBD1 (5 bases). Per germline, CDR1 SGHAT and CDR2 FQNNGV. With 4 bases removed from V and 0 bases from J, the gap between germline ends came to 16 bases. This CDR3 has 17 amino acids. CDR3 sequence: CASSSLGADRSGNTIYF. The CDR3 nucleotides read TGTGCCAGCAGCTCCCTTGGGGCGGACCGCTCTGGAAACACCATATATTTT. Supplemented by reference TRBV11-2 and TRBJ1-3, the full variable domain reads EAGVAQSPRYKIIEKRQSVAFWCNPISGHATLYWYQQILGQGPKLLIQFQNNGVVDDSQLPKDRFSAERLKGVDSTLKIQPAKLEDSAVYLCASSSLGADRSGNTIYFGEGSWLTVV.

This clone occurred once. The chain is built from TRBV5-1 and TRBJ2-4; 14 nucleotides align to TRBD2. The CDR3 runs 18 residues. The V gene end was trimmed by 0 bases and the J gene end by 8 bases; junction bases not matched to a gene: 10. Germline V gene sequence: CDR1 SGHRS, CDR2 YFSETQ. CDR3 residues: CASSLAGGLAGVLDIQYF. CDR3 coding DNA: TGCGCCAGCAGCTTGGCCGGGGGACTAGCGGGAGTCCTTGACATTCAGTACTTC.

This clone was observed a handful of times. The J gene is TRBJ2-5, the V gene TRBV5-4; the match to TRBD2 covers 8 bases. V shed 4 bases and J 5 bases; nucleotides not matched to a gene: 10. CDR1 and CDR2 (germline): SGHNT, YYREEE (reference sequence). CDR3 size: 15 residues. CDR3 in amino acids: CASSRGLPGGETQYF. CDR3 nucleotide sequence: TGTGCCAGCAGCAGGGGACTCCCGGGGGGGGAGACCCAGTACTTC.

The V call is TRBV4-3, the J call TRBJ2-5, with 15 bases lining up with TRBD2. The length of the CDR3 is 20 residues. The J segment lost 1 base and the V segment lost 1 base, leaving 10 bases of the junction unmatched. The germline CDR1 and CDR2 sequences are LGHNA and YSLEER. This CDR3 is CASSQALRTSGRGVQETQYF. CDR3 nucleotide sequence: TGCGCCAGCAGCCAAGCCCTAAGGACTAGCGGGAGGGGGGTCCAAGAGACCCAGTACTTC.

This clone has only one observation. The rearrangement uses TRBV5-8 and TRBJ2-5; the match to TRBD2 covers 7 bases. The CDR3 is 15 residues long. Trimming took 3 bases from V and 3 from J; bases not matched to a gene: 8. Germline CDR1 is SGHTS and CDR2 is YDEGEE. The chain's CDR3 is CASSSEGLAEETQYF. In DNA, the CDR3 is TGTGCCAGCAGCTCCGAGGGCCTAGCGGAAGAGACCCAGTACTTC.

The chain employs TRBV5-8 and TRBJ2-1, with 11 bases aligning to TRBD2. Looked up from germline, CDR1 is SGHTS and CDR2 is YDEGEE. V shed 5 bases and J 4 bases; nucleotides not matched to a gene: 2. The CDR3 is 14 amino acids. The CDR3 coding sequence is TGTGCCAGCAGAGGACTAGCGGGTTACAATGAGCAGTTCTTC. Amino acids: CASRGLAGYNEQFF.